This TCR beta chain was obtained from a study of blood T cell repertoires in COVID-19. The CDR3 has 15 amino acids. Per the germline V gene, CDR1 is KGHSH and CDR2 is LQKENI. The ends were cut back, 5 bases at V and 2 bases at J, with 14 bases in the middle. The table came from immunoSEQ multiplex PCR; TCRdb's copy has only in-frame clones and leaves some out. The sample comprises 74,000 or so clones, roughly nine tenths of which are singletons, and about 8.1% rests with the top ten. Specimen: peripheral blood. The J gene is TRBJ2-3, the V gene TRBV18, with D possibly being TRBD2 (7 bases). The source is a man aged 45-65 years with active COVID-19. The DNA for the CDR3 is TGTGCCAGCTCAGACCTCGGGGGGCCCACAGATACGCAGTATTTT. Residues: CASSDLGGPTDTQYF.